This TCR beta chain was observed in a study of neurological immune-mediated disorders. Germline trimming cut 3 bases from V and 6 bases from J; bases unmatched to any gene: 8. From germline, CDR1 is SNHLY and CDR2 FYNNEI. The CDR3 is 15 amino acids. This clonotype was picked up many times. Using its own MiXCR run on the 5' RACE reads, TCRdb lists one record per CDR3 protein. The profile shows 75,000 to 80,000 distinct CDR3 sequences, 5% to 6% of them singletons. The sample consisted of PBMCs. The genes are TRBV2 and TRBJ2-1, with 7 bases that match TRBD1. This clonotype originated in a woman aged 25 to 39 with multiple sclerosis. The CDR3 loop reads CASSDTPAGGNEQFF. DNA of the CDR3: TGTGCCAGCAGTGATACCCCCGCAGGGGGCAATGAGCAGTTCTTC.